The 10 T cell receptor beta chains below come from one sample, sequenced in a study of T cell responses to AZD1222 COVID-19 vaccine (dated by TCRdb to the early 2020s). Libraries were made using the immunoSEQ multiplex PCR assay. Held by TCRdb, this immuneACCESS table contains in-frame sequences only and omits some clones. Under half of the omission traces to an unresolved V gene where checked; the cause of the rest is unknown. For this sample there are 95,000 to 100,000 clones; about 86% appear just once. The top ten clones comprise 1.2% to 1.5% of the sample. The sample's time point label is to be understood as: baseline before first vaccination. The material sequenced was peripheral blood, taken on day 0 of AZD1222 vaccination. All receptors come from an adult in good health.

This clone is deemed medium-sized. This chain joins TRBV5-1 and TRBJ2-7, with TRBD1 as a possible D gene (6 bases). The CDR3 is made up of 14 amino acids. Germline V gene lookup returns CDR1 SGHRS and CDR2 YFSETQ. Trimming removed 4 bases from V and 6 bases from J, with 17 bases in between. The CDR3 region is CASSPPGQITEQYF. The CDR3 bases are TGCGCCAGCAGCCCCCCGGGACAAATTACCGAGCAGTACTTC.

The chain joins TRBV6-5 to TRBJ2-3, with D perhaps TRBD1 or TRBD2 (5 bases each). Trimming shortened V by 6 bases and J by 5 bases, and 15 bases separated the two germline ends. In germline, CDR1 is MNHEY, CDR2 SVGAGI. There are 14 residues in the CDR3. Here the CDR3 reads CASSMPSRGDTQYF. CDR3 DNA: TGTGCCAGCAGCATGCCTTCGAGGGGAGATACGCAGTATTTT.

The chain uses TRBV7-8 and TRBJ2-7, with 9 bases fitting TRBD2. There are 18 residues in the CDR3. Unmatched junction bases numbered 11, after V lost 0 bases and J lost 2 bases. Germline CDR1 reads SGHVS; CDR2 reads FQNEAQ. The CDR3 loop is CASSLALRSGRRAYEQYF. CDR3 in DNA: TGTGCCAGCAGCTTAGCCCTCCGAAGCGGGAGGAGGGCCTACGAGCAGTACTTC. The full variable domain, rest sourced from reference TRBV7-8 and TRBJ2-7, is GAGVSQSPRYKVAKRGQDVALRCDPISGHVSLFWYQQALGQGPEFLTYFQNEAQLDKSGLPSDRFFAERPEGSVSTLKIQRTQQEDSAVYLCASSLALRSGRRAYEQYFGPGTRLTVT.

V usage is TRBV15 and J usage is TRBJ1-5; maybe TRBD1 (5 bases). CDR1 is LNHNV, CDR2 YYDKDF, per germline (reference sequence). The V gene lost 8 bases and the J gene lost 9 bases, with 17 bases spanning the gap. This CDR3 is built from 13 residues. Here the CDR3 reads CATGFVRGSPQHF. The CDR3 nucleotides are TGTGCCACCGGGTTCGTACGGGGGTCGCCCCAGCATTTT.

V gene TRBV3-1 (or the pseudogene TRBV3-2) combines with J gene TRBJ1-1; weak D call: TRBD1 (6 bases). The germline V gene encodes CDR1 LGHDT and CDR2 YNNKEL (reference sequence). Trimming left V 8 bases short and J 5 bases short, with 18 bases between. This CDR3 has 14 residues. CDR3 sequence reads: CASRNEGGRTEAFF. CDR3 in DNA: TGTGCCAGCCGCAACGAGGGGGGCCGAACTGAAGCTTTCTTT.

The chain combines TRBV19 with TRBJ2-2; the match to TRBD2 covers 9 bases. V shed 3 bases, J shed 6 bases, and the junction held 5 bases outside the gene matches. Germline V gene sequence: CDR1 LNHDA, CDR2 SQIVND (reference sequence). The CDR3 consists of 15 residues. CDR3 nucleotides: TGTGCCAGTAGTATCGGCGGGAGGGCTGCCGGGGAGCTGTTTTTT. Translating gives CASSIGGRAAGELFF.

The J gene is TRBJ2-7, the V gene TRBV7-2, with a possible D match to TRBD1 (5 bases). V lost 6 bases and J 0 bases, leaving 15 bases between the germline ends. The CDR3 runs to 15 residues. CDR1 and CDR2 from the germline V gene are SGHTA and FQGNSA. CDR3 DNA sequence: TGTGCCAGCAGTCAAGGGGCAGGGATCTCCTACGAGCAGTACTTC. It is translated as CASSQGAGISYEQYF.

The V gene is TRBV2, the J gene TRBJ2-1; TRBD1 matches at 9 bases. Germline CDR1 reads SNHLY; CDR2 reads FYNNEI. The CDR3 runs to 15 residues. V lost 5 bases and J lost 1; bases outside the gene matches: 3. CDR3 sequence: CASSPGTGSYNEQFF. The DNA for the CDR3 is TGTGCCAGCAGTCCCGGGACAGGGTCCTACAATGAGCAGTTCTTC.

This clone was found a few times. The rearrangement uses TRBV6-2 or TRBV6-3 and TRBJ1-5; 11 bases match TRBD1. V shed 4 bases, J shed 5 bases, and the junction held 7 bases outside the gene matches. CDR1 and CDR2 (germline): MNHEY, SVGEGT. CDR3 length: 16 residues. DNA for the CDR3: TGTGCCAGCAGTTTACGGACAGGGGGCGTCGATCAGCCCCAGCATTTT. Translation: CASSLRTGGVDQPQHF.

A single count supports this clone. V usage is TRBV7-2 and J usage is TRBJ2-1; the match to TRBD2 covers 15 bases. CDR1 and CDR2 (germline): SGHTA, FQGNSA. The junction had 8 bases not matched to a gene; V was cut back by 5 bases and J by 9 bases. The CDR3 totals 16 residues. The CDR3 DNA reads TGTGCCAGCAGCCCCAACCCGGGACTAGCGGGAGGTGAGCAGTTCTTC. Amino acid sequence: CASSPNPGLAGGEQFF.